This entry lists 25 T cell receptor beta chains sequenced from one sample in a study of T cell clonality in common variable immunodeficiency (dated by TCRdb to between 2015 and 2017). The protocol used for the library was the immunoSEQ multiplex PCR assay. TCRdb stores this immuneACCESS table with in-frame sequences only. Part of the clones is absent; in the studies checked, under half of the shortfall reflects unresolved V genes, and no reason is known for the rest. The table for this sample lists 25,000 to 35,000 clones, none of them counted only once. Around 4.6% of the sample belongs to the ten largest clones. The sequenced sample consisted of peripheral blood mononuclear cells. All receptors come from a person between 18 and 75 years old in good health.

This clone came up many times. The CDR3 end falls 3 residues outside the read, so it is completed with the germline J gene. V is TRBV5-1 and J is TRBJ2-7, with 8 bases matching TRBD1. The germline gives CDR1 SGHRS, CDR2 YFSETQ. The CDR3 spans 16 residues. V was clipped by 3 bases and J by 0 bases; unmatched bases: 8. The CDR3 DNA, read in part, is TGCGCCAGCAGCTCCGGGACAGGTCTTTACTCCTACGAG. Its protein is CASSSGTGLYSYE. Given in full, the CDR3 is CASSSGTGLYSYEQYF. The entire variable domain, with the rest obtained from reference TRBV5-1 and TRBJ2-7, is as follows: KAGVTQTPRYLIKTRGQQVTLSCSPISGHRSVSWYQQTPGQGLQFLFEYFSETQRNKGNFPGRFSGRQFSNSRSEMNVSTLELGDSALYLCASSSGTGLYSYEQYFGPGTRLTVT.

This clone was seen many times. The read ends 3 residues before the CDR3 terminus; that terminus is restored from the germline J gene. This chain connects TRBV19 to TRBJ1-5, with 8 bases identical to TRBD1. Germline CDR1 is LNHDA and CDR2 is SQIVND (reference sequence). The V segment lost 6 bases and the J segment 3 bases; nucleotides outside the gene matches: 13. The CDR3 extends over 17 amino acids. The CDR3 bases that were read are TGTGCCAGTAGCCTAAGGTCTTGGGGACAGGTCAATCAGCCC. Translation gives CASSLRSWGQVNQP. The CDR3 as a whole reads CASSLRSWGQVNQPQHF.

A few counts support this clone. The read terminates 3 residues before the CDR3 end, so the remaining end is supplied by the germline J gene. This chain connects TRBV19 to TRBJ1-2, with D uncertain. V lost 9 bases and J lost 4, with 12 bases in between. The germline V gene encodes CDR1 LNHDA and CDR2 SQIVND (reference sequence). This CDR3 spans 12 amino acids. The CDR3 sequence: CASQSAGYGYTF. Incomplete CDR3 DNA: TGTGCCAGCCAGTCGGCGGGCTATGGC.

This clone was counted many times. The CDR3 end is not reached by the read, which stops 3 residues before it; the germline J gene fills it in. The chain is built from TRBV5-1 and TRBJ1-4; 8 bases agree with TRBD1. The CDR3 has 14 amino acids. V was pared by 4 bases and J by 8 bases, with 7 bases of the junction left unmatched. The germline V gene encodes CDR1 SGHRS and CDR2 YFSETQ. The CDR3 protein is CASSLWTGREKLFF. CDR3 DNA, as far as it was read: TGCGCCAGCAGCCTATGGACAGGGAGGGAAAAA.

This clone was found many times. From the germline J gene comes the end of the CDR3, since the read stops 3 residues before it. The chain combines TRBV5-8 with TRBJ2-1; tentative D call: TRBD2 (6 bases). Germline V gives CDR1 SGHTS, CDR2 YDEGEE. Trimming removed 6 bases at V and 6 bases at J, with 13 bases between. This CDR3 is 13 amino acids long. The chain's CDR3 is CASTLLGGNEQFF. Incomplete CDR3 DNA: TGTGCCAGCACCCTGTTGGGGGGCAATGAG.

This clone has at least ten counts. The read is 3 residues too short to cover the CDR3 end, so that end is filled in from the germline J gene. The chain employs TRBV7-6 and TRBJ2-3; D might be TRBD1 (6 bases). CDR3 length equals 12 residues. Looked up from germline, CDR1 is SGHVS and CDR2 is FNYEAQ. Deletions cut 5 bases from V and 5 bases from J, with 8 bases between. CDR3 DNA, as far as it was read: TGTGCCAGCAGCAGGGGGATAGATACG. This codes for CASSRGIDT. The complete CDR3 reads CASSRGIDTQYF.

This clone was seen many times. Coverage ceases 3 residues before the CDR3 finishes, and the germline J gene fills in the end. This chain links TRBV20-1 with TRBJ2-2; D not certain. CDR1 DFQATT and CDR2 SNEGSKA come from the germline V gene (reference sequence). The V gene lost 6 bases and the J gene lost 0 bases, with 8 bases spanning the gap. The CDR3 is 13 amino acids. This CDR3 is CSAVSPNTGELFF. The part of the CDR3 DNA that was read is TGCAGTGCAGTTAGTCCGAACACCGGGGAG.

In this sample, this clone turned up many times. The read is 3 residues too short to cover the CDR3 end, so that end is filled in from the germline J gene. The chain carries TRBV2 and TRBJ1-6; D is unclear. The CDR3 totals 13 residues. Trimming cost V 4 bases and J 10 bases, with 11 bases left between them. The V gene's germline CDR1 is SNHLY and CDR2 FYNNEI. CDR3 DNA, as far as it was read: TGTGCCAGCAGTGGGGAGACTAACTCACCC. The encoded protein is CASSGETNSP. The full CDR3 protein reads CASSGETNSPLHF. The complete variable domain, with remaining parts taken from reference TRBV2 and TRBJ1-6, reads EPEVTQTPSHQVTQMGQEVILRCVPISNHLYFYWYRQILGQKVEFLVSFYNNEISEKSEIFDDQFSVERPDGSNFTLKIRSTKLEDSAMYFCASSGETNSPLHFGNGTRLTVT.

This clone was observed many times. Different DNA sequences within this sample yield the same CDR3. The covered CDR3 bases are TGCAGTGCCCAGTTACAGGGACGAAACACAGATACG. It codes for CSAQLQGRNTDT. The full CDR3 protein reads CSAQLQGRNTDTQYF. This chain links TRBV20-1 with TRBJ2-3, with D maybe TRBD1 (6 bases). The read terminates 3 residues ahead of where the CDR3 ends, so the germline J gene completes it. The V gene's germline CDR1 is DFQATT and CDR2 SNEGSKA (reference sequence). Trimming cost V 6 bases and J 2 bases, with 18 bases left between them. The CDR3 contains 15 residues.

This clone has ten or more counts. The CDR3 is cut off 3 residues early in the read; its end comes from the germline J gene. The chain recombines TRBV5-1 with TRBJ2-5; weak D call: TRBD1 (5 bases). Germline V CDR1 and CDR2: SGHRS, YFSETQ. V gave up 6 bases and J gave up 1 base, with 10 bases separating them. This CDR3 spans 13 amino acids. The sequenced part of the CDR3 DNA is TGCGCCAGCAAGGACACATTCCAAGAGACC. Protein product: CASKDTFQET. The whole CDR3 is CASKDTFQETQYF. Full variable domain (remainder filled in from reference TRBV5-1 and TRBJ2-5): KAGVTQTPRYLIKTRGQQVTLSCSPISGHRSVSWYQQTPGQGLQFLFEYFSETQRNKGNFPGRFSGRQFSNSRSEMNVSTLELGDSALYLCASKDTFQETQYFGPGTRLLVL.

This clone was seen at least ten times. The read ends 3 residues shy of where the CDR3 ends; the end is completed using the germline J gene. This rearrangement joins TRBV30 to TRBJ1-2, with 7 bases matching TRBD1. V was clipped by 2 bases and J by 4 bases; unmatched bases: 10. The CDR3 loop spans 15 amino acids. Germline CDR1 GTSNPN, CDR2 SVGIG (reference sequence). Partial CDR3 DNA: TGTGCCTGGAGTAATCTAGGGGGCGCTTTCTATGGC. It codes for CAWSNLGGAFYG. The full-length CDR3 reads as CAWSNLGGAFYGYTF.

This clone has more than one count but fewer than ten. A read error may account for a junction end that differs from germline. The read terminates 3 residues ahead of where the CDR3 ends, so the germline J gene completes it. In the same sample, other DNA sequences code for this CDR3. The chain recombines TRBV7-7 with TRBJ2-1; 11 positions agree with TRBD2. Germline V CDR1 and CDR2: SSHAT, FNYEAQ (reference sequence). The CDR3 loop spans 16 amino acids. The sequenced CDR3 bases are TGCGCTAGCAGCCAATCAACTAGCGGGAGTTTCAATGAG. Translated: CASSQSTSGSFNE. From start to end, the CDR3 is CASSQSTSGSFNEQFF.

This clone was found many times. The CDR3 extends 3 residues past the end of the read, so its final part is completed from the germline J gene. This chain uses TRBV10-1 with TRBJ2-7, with 8 bases matching TRBD1. CDR3 length: 12 amino acids. Germline-derived CDR1 and CDR2 are WNHNN and SYGVQD (reference sequence). V lost 6 bases to trimming and J lost 6 bases; unmatched junction nucleotides: 4. The CDR3 spells CASSQGASEQYF. CDR3 bases read: TGCGCCAGCAGCCAGGGGGCAAGCGAG.

This clone was seen repeatedly, ten times or more. The read terminates 3 residues before the CDR3 end, so the remaining end is supplied by the germline J gene. The chain links TRBV6-4 to TRBJ2-1, with 8 bases fitting TRBD2. Germline trimming cut 2 bases from V and 6 bases from J; bases unmatched to any gene: 3. CDR1 MRHNA and CDR2 SNTAGT come from the germline V gene. The CDR3 is made up of 14 amino acids. The sequenced CDR3 bases are TGTGCCAGCAGTGACGAGGGACTAGTCAATGAG. Its protein product is CASSDEGLVNE. The entire CDR3 reads CASSDEGLVNEQFF.

This clone was seen a handful of times. Read data end 3 residues before the CDR3 end; the end is taken from the germline J gene. Other DNA sequences of this sample code for an identical CDR3. The chain carries TRBV30 and TRBJ1-3, with 7 nucleotides matching TRBD1. J gave up 2 bases and V 5 bases, and 9 bases lay outside the gene matches. The CDR3 is 15 residues long. Germline V gives CDR1 GTSNPN, CDR2 SVGIG (reference sequence). The CDR3 sequence is CAWAAGTGAGNTIYF. The sequenced part of the CDR3 DNA is TGTGCCTGGGCCGCTGGAACAGGGGCTGGAAACACC.

This clone was counted at least ten times. Read sequence stops 3 residues before the CDR3 end, and the germline J gene provides the missing end. The rearrangement links TRBV14 to TRBJ1-6; no clear D. Per the germline V gene, CDR1 is SGHDN and CDR2 is FVKESK. The V end lost 4 bases, the J end lost 4 bases, and 17 bases lay between the germline ends. The CDR3 is made up of 17 amino acids. Incomplete CDR3 DNA: TGTGCCAGCAGCCTTAGACTCGGGGAGGCTTATAATTCACCC. Translating gives CASSLRLGEAYNSP. The entire CDR3 reads CASSLRLGEAYNSPLHF.

In its sample, this clone was seen many times. The CDR3 end falls 3 residues outside the read, so it is completed with the germline J gene. V is TRBV30 and J is TRBJ1-2; no definite D call. The CDR3 covers 11 residues. CDR1 and CDR2 from the germline V gene are GTSNPN and SVGIG (reference sequence). The CDR3 bases that were read are TGTGCCTGGAGGGCCCCCCTCGGC. As protein: CAWRAPLG. The full-length CDR3 reads as CAWRAPLGYTF.

This clone was recorded many times. The read finishes 3 residues shy of the CDR3 end, and the germline J gene is used to complete it. This CDR3 is also generated by other DNA sequences in the sample. The rearrangement uses TRBV30 and TRBJ1-3; 7 bases align to TRBD1. CDR1 is GTSNPN and CDR2 is SVGIG in the germline V gene (reference sequence). CDR3 length: 14 amino acids. With 0 bases clipped from V and 7 bases from J, the junction kept 6 bases outside the gene matches. The CDR3 DNA, read in part, is TGTGCCTGGAGTGTCAGGGGGGCCGGGAACACC. Its protein is CAWSVRGAGNT. The full CDR3 protein is CAWSVRGAGNTIYF.

This clone was seen many times. The sequenced fragment ends 3 residues before the CDR3 boundary, so the rest is inferred from the germline J gene. The rearrangement links TRBV5-1 to TRBJ1-6; 7 positions agree with TRBD1. The germline CDR1 and CDR2 sequences are SGHRS and YFSETQ. The J segment lost 3 bases and the V segment lost 4 bases, leaving 4 bases of the junction unmatched. This CDR3 is 15 amino acids long. The sequenced part of the CDR3 DNA is TGCGCCAGCAGCCAACAGGGGATCTATAATTCACCC. Amino acid sequence: CASSQQGIYNSP. The entire CDR3 reads CASSQQGIYNSPLHF.

With regard to this clone: The read falls 3 residues short of the CDR3 end, and the missing part is taken from the germline J gene. V gene TRBV6-1 combines with J gene TRBJ1-2; D not resolved. Germline CDR1 and CDR2: MNHNS and SASEGT. The CDR3 is 16 amino acids. CDR3 DNA, as far as it was read: TGTGCCAGCAGTGATAAATGGACTACCTGGTACAATGAC. Protein: CASSDKWTTWYND. The full CDR3 reads CASSDKWTTWYNDYTF.

This clone was observed at least ten times. The read ends 3 residues early relative to the CDR3; the germline J gene fills the gap. The chain recombines TRBV20-1 with TRBJ2-1, with 7 positions matching TRBD1. Trimming removed 5 bases from V and 4 bases from J; junction bases left unmatched: 11. Germline V gives CDR1 DFQATT, CDR2 SNEGSKA (reference sequence). CDR3 length: 15 residues. The sequenced CDR3 bases are TGCAGTGCTCGCAGATCGGGACAGCGATACAATGAG. Amino acid sequence: CSARRSGQRYNE. The entire CDR3 is CSARRSGQRYNEQFF.

In its sample, this clone was seen many times. The read finishes 3 residues shy of the CDR3 end, and the germline J gene is used to complete it. The chain employs TRBV6-1 and TRBJ2-7; 14 nucleotides match TRBD2. The J segment lost 0 bases and the V segment lost 0 bases, leaving 7 bases of the junction unmatched. Germline CDR1 is MNHNS and CDR2 is SASEGT. This CDR3 comprises 19 residues. Partial CDR3 DNA: TGTGCCAGCAGTGAAGCCGGGACTAGCGGGAGAGCCCTCTCCTACGAG. Translation: CASSEAGTSGRALSYE. The full CDR3 protein reads CASSEAGTSGRALSYEQYF.

This clone was recorded at least ten times. The read stops 3 residues short of the end of the CDR3; the missing end is completed from the germline J gene. The rearrangement joins TRBV10-1 to TRBJ2-7, with a possible D match to TRBD1 (6 bases). The V gene lost 5 bases and the J gene lost 5 bases, with 10 bases spanning the gap. The germline CDR1 and CDR2 sequences are WNHNN and SYGVQD (reference sequence). The CDR3 runs to 12 residues. CDR3 DNA (partial): TGCGCCAGCAGTTCGGACAGCCACGAG. Translating it yields CASSSDSHE. The entire CDR3 is CASSSDSHEQYF.

The sample holds many counts of this clone. Read coverage stops 3 residues before the CDR3 terminus; the germline J gene supplies the remainder. This chain links TRBV18 with TRBJ2-2, with D possibly being TRBD1 (6 bases). This CDR3 contains 18 residues. CDR1 KGHSH and CDR2 LQKENI come from the germline V gene. V gave up 0 bases and J gave up 1 base, with 15 bases separating them. CDR3 DNA, as far as it was read: TGTGCCAGCTCACCACCGACCGGGACAAACCTGAACACCGGGGAG. It translates to CASSPPTGTNLNTGE. The full CDR3 protein reads CASSPPTGTNLNTGELFF.

This clone came up many times. The sequenced fragment ends 3 residues before the CDR3 boundary, so the rest is inferred from the germline J gene. V and J are TRBV7-3 and TRBJ1-1; D is uncertain. Germline V gene data show CDR1 as SGHTA and CDR2 as FQGTGA. The CDR3 covers 15 residues. Trimming left V 7 bases short and J 0 bases short, with 15 bases between. The CDR3 DNA, read in part, is TGTGCCAGCACCTCCGGCGGGGTTCTGAACACTGAA. Translated: CASTSGGVLNTE. The CDR3 reads in full as CASTSGGVLNTEAFF.